This TCR beta chain is drawn from a study of blood T cell repertoires in COVID-19. Study-wide background: The United States, Italy and Spain provided the acute and convalescent COVID-19 samples. The analysed material was cDNA or gDNA that came from T cells, B-cell-depleted T cells, or PBMCs.

CDR3 length equals 14 residues. Germline V CDR1 and CDR2: SGHTA, FQGNSA. V gave up 5 bases and J gave up 1 base, with 11 bases separating them. Original processing methods: Researchers report that nucleated cell counts were estimated from reference gene primer amplification. Clones were read by immunoSEQ multiplex PCR, and TCRdb kept only the in-frame ones, dropping some. The DNA gave D and trimming, while V, J and clone size come from that table. Counted here are 70,000 to 85,000 clones, roughly 90% occurring once; the ten biggest clones make up about 2.7%. The J gene is TRBJ1-2, the V gene TRBV7-2; D is unclear. This receptor was taken from a man aged 65 to 79 with active or convalescent COVID-19. Material for sequencing was peripheral blood. This chain's CDR3 is CASSRLGDNYGYTF. DNA for the CDR3: TGTGCCAGCAGCCGCCTGGGAGATAACTATGGCTACACCTTC.